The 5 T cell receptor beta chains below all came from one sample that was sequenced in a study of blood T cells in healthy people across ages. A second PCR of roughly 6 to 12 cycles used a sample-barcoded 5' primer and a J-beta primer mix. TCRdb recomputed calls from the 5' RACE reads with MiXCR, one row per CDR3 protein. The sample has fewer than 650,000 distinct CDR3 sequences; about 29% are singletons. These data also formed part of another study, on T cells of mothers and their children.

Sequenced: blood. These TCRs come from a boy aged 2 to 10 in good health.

The CDR3 loop is CASRPGQGAATNEKLFF. The CDR3 DNA is TGTGCCAGCAGACCGGGACAGGGGGCCGCAACTAATGAAAAACTGTTTTTT. The chain uses TRBV12-3 or TRBV12-4 and TRBJ1-4; 12 bases fit TRBD1. The V segment lost 6 bases and the J segment 0 bases; nucleotides outside the gene matches: 5. CDR3 length equals 17 residues.

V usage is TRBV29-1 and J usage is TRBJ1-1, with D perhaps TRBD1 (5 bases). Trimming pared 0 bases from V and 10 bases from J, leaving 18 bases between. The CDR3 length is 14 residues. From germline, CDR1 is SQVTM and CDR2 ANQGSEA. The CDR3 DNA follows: TGCAGCGTTGAAGATCGGGGGGGAAAGCCAGGAGCTTTCTTT. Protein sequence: CSVEDRGGKPGAFF. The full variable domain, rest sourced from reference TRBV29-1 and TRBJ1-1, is SAVISQKPSRDICQRGTSLTIQCQVDSQVTMMFWYRQQPGQSLTLIATANQGSEATYESGFVIDKFPISRPNLTFSTLTVSNMSPEDSSIYLCSVEDRGGKPGAFFGQGTRLTVV.

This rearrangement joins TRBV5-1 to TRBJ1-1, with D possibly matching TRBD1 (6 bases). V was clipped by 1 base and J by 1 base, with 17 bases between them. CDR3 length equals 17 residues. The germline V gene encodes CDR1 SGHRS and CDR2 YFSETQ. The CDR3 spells CASSLSGAALGNTEAFF. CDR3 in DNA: TGCGCCAGCAGCTTGTCGGGGGCCGCACTGGGGAACACTGAAGCTTTCTTT.

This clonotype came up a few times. CDR3 sequence: CASSAWSRGQYF. DNA for the CDR3: TGTGCCAGCAGCGCCTGGAGCAGGGGGCAGTACTTC. The chain has TRBV5-6 and TRBJ2-7; TRBD1 might be the D (6 bases). CDR1 and CDR2 from the germline V gene are SGHDT and YYEEEE. Trimming removed 4 bases at V and 9 bases at J, with 14 bases between. The CDR3 has 12 amino acids. Variable domain in full (rest from reference TRBV5-6 and TRBJ2-7): DAGVTQSPTHLIKTRGQQVTLRCSPKSGHDTVSWYQQALGQGPQFIFQYYEEEERQRGNFPDRFSGHQFPNYSSELNVNALLLGDSALYLCASSAWSRGQYFGPGTRLTVT.

The DNA of the CDR3 is TGTGCCAGCAGCTTAGACAGTTATAACTATGGCTACACCTTC. This encodes CASSLDSYNYGYTF. J is TRBJ1-2 and V is TRBV7-9; D call uncertain. This CDR3 has 14 amino acids. Trimming took off 1 base at V and 1 base at J, with 7 bases between the two ends. CDR1 and CDR2 from the germline V gene are SEHNR and FQNEAQ (reference sequence).